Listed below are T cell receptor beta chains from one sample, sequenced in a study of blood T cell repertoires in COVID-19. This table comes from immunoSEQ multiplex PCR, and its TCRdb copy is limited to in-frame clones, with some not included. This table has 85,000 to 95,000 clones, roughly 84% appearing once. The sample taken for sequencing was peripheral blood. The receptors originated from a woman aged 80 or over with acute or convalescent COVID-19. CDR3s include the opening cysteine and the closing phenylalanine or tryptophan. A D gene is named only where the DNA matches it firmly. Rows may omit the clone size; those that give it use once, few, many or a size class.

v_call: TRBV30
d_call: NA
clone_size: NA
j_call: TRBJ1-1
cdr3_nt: TGTGCCTGGATCAGGGTAGGGATGAACACTGAAGCTTTCTTT
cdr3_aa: CAWIRVGMNTEAFF

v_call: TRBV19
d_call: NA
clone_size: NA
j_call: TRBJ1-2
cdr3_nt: TGTGCCAGTACCCCGACGGGAAGCTATGGCTACACCTTC
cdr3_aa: CASTPTGSYGYTF

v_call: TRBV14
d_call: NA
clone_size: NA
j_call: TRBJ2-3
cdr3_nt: TGTGCCAGCAGCCGATCACACACAGATACGCAGTATTTT
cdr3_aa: CASSRSHTDTQYF

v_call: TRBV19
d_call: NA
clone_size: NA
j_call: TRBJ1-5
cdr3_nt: TGTGCCAGTAGGGGAGATCAGCCCCAGCATTTT
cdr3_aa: CASRGDQPQHF

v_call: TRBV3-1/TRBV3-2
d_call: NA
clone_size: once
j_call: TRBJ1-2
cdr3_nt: TGTGCCAGCAGCCAAGATGTTGGGAGGGAACCGCCCTATGGCTACACCTTC
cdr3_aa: CASSQDVGREPPYGYTF

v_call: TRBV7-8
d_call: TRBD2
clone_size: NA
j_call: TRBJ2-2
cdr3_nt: TGTGCCAGCAGCTTGACGGGGAGGGGCGCGGGCGGGGAGCTGTTTTTT
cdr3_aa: CASSLTGRGAGGELFF

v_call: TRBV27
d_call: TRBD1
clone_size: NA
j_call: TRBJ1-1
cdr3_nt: TGTGCCAGCAGTTACAGGGGAACCACTATGAACACTGAAGCTTTCTTT
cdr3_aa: CASSYRGTTMNTEAFF

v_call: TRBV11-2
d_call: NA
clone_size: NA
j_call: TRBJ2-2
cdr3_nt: TGTGCCAGCAGCCCAACAGGGACCGGGGAGCTGTTTTTT
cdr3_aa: CASSPTGTGELFF

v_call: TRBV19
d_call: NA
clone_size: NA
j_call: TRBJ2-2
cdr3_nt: TGTGCCAGTAGTCTTAGCGATAGGAGCGGGGAGCTGTTTTTT
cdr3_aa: CASSLSDRSGELFF

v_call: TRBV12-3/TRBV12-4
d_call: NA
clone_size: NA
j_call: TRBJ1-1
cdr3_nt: TGTGCCAGCAGTAGGTTACAGGGCACTGAAGCTTTCTTT
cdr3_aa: CASSRLQGTEAFF

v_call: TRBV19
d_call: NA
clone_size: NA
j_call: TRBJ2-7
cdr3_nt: TGTGCCAGTAGCACCCCGGGGGGCTTGACTGGGGAGCAGTACTTC
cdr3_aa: CASSTPGGLTGEQYF

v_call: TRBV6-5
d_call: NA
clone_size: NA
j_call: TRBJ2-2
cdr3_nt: TGTGCCAGCCATCCATCAGGGTGGACCGGGGAGCTGTTTTTT
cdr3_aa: CASHPSGWTGELFF

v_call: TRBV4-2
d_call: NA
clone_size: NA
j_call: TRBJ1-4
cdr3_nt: TGTGCCAGCAGCCAAGATCCCCTGACTAATGAAAAACTGTTTTTT
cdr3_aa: CASSQDPLTNEKLFF

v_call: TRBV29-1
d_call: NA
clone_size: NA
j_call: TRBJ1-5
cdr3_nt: TGCAGCGCCCCCCCTTCACAGGGTGACAATCAGCCCCAGCATTTT
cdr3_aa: CSAPPSQGDNQPQHF

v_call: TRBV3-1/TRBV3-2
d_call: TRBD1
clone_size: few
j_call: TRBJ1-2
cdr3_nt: TGTGCCAGCAGTTCAGATTCCGGACAGGGATCAACTAACTATGGCTACACCTTC
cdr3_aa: CASSSDSGQGSTNYGYTF

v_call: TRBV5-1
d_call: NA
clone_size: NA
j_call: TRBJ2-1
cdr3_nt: TGCGCCAGCAGCTTGGTGACGGGGGGCCCGTACAATGAGCAGTTCTTC
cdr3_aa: CASSLVTGGPYNEQFF

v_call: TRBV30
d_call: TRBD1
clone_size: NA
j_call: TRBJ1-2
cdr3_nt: TGTGCCTGGAGACCTAGAGGACAGGTCCAGGGCTATGGCTACACCTTC
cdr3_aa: CAWRPRGQVQGYGYTF

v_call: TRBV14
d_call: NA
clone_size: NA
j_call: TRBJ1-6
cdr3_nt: TGTGCCAGCAGCCCCCTGGGGGCAGCTTTTACTAATTCACCCCTCCACTTT
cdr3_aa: CASSPLGAAFTNSPLHF

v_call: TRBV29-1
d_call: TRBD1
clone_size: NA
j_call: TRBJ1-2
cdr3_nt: TGCAGCGTGAACCGGGACAGGGGCTTGGGCTACACCTTC
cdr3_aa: CSVNRDRGLGYTF

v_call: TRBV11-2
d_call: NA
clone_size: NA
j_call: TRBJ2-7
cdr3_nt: TGTGCCAGCAGCTTATCGGCAGGGTCCTCCTACGAGCAGTACTTC
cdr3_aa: CASSLSAGSSYEQYF

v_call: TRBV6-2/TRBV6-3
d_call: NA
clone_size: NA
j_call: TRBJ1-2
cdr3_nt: TGTGCCAGCAGTTACGGACAATCTGGCTACACCTTC
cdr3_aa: CASSYGQSGYTF

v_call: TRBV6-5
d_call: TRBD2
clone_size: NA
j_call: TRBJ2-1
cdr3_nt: TGTGCCAGCAGCGGGACTAACAATGAGCAGTTCTTC
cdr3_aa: CASSGTNNEQFF

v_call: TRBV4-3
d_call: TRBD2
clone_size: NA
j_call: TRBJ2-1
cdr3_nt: TGCGCCAGCAGCCAACAACTAGCGGGGGTATACAATGAGCAGTTCTTC
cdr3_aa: CASSQQLAGVYNEQFF

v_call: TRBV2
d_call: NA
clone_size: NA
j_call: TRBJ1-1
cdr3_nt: TGTGCCAGCAGTGAAGCGGACACTTATAACACTGAAGCTTTCTTT
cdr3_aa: CASSEADTYNTEAFF

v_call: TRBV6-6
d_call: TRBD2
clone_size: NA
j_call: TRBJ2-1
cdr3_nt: TGTGCCAGCAGCACCGGGACTAGCCTAAATGAGCAGTTCTTC
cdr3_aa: CASSTGTSLNEQFF

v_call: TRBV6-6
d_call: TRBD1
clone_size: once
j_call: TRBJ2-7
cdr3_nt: TGTGCCAGCAGCCTCGGGACAGCCACCTACGAGCAGTACTTC
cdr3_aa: CASSLGTATYEQYF

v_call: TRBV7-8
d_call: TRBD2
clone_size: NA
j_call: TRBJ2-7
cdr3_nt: TGTGCCAGCAGCTTAAGTGGCGGGGGGGCCGGAGGCGAGCAGTACTTC
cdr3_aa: CASSLSGGGAGGEQYF

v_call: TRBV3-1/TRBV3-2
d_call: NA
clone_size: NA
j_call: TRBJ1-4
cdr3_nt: TGTGCCAGCAGCCCACCAACAGGGAGGGGGGCTGAAAAACTGTTTTTT
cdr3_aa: CASSPPTGRGAEKLFF

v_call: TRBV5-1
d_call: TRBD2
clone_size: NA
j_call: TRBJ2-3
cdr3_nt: TGCGCCAGCAGCTTGGTAGCGGGAAGCCTCACAGATACGCAGTATTTT
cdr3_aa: CASSLVAGSLTDTQYF

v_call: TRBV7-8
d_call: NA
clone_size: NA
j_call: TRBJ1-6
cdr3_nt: TGTGCCAGCAGCCTAAGACCAACTAATTATCCCCTCCACTTT
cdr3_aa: CASSLRPTNYPLHF

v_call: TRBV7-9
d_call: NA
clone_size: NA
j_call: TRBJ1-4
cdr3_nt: TGTGCCAGCAGCTTATCACGAGGGTATAATGAAAAACTGTTTTTT
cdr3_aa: CASSLSRGYNEKLFF

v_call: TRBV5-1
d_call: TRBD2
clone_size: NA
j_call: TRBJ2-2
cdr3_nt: TGCGCCAGCAGCTTGGTAGGCGGGGGTCACACCGGGGAGCTGTTTTTT
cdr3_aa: CASSLVGGGHTGELFF

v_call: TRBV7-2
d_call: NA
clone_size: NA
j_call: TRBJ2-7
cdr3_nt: TGTGCCAGCAGTACCCGACCAGGCAGCTCCTACGAGCAGTACTTC
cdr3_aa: CASSTRPGSSYEQYF

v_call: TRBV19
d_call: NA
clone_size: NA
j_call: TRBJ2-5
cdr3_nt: TGTGCCAGTAGTAGCGGGGCCCAAGAGACCCAGTACTTC
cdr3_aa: CASSSGAQETQYF